A single sample gave rise to the 10 T cell receptor beta chains below, sequenced in a study of T cell changes during pregnancy in multiple sclerosis. The repertoire was sequenced with immunoSEQ multiplex PCR; TCRdb's copy has only in-frame clones and lacks some. The profile shows 80,000 or so clones, under 95% of them singletons. Sequenced material: peripheral blood, taken before pregnancy. These receptors originate from a female donor with multiple sclerosis, enrolled in a pregnancy study.

The CDR3 bases are TGTGCCAGCAGTGAATCCGGGCGGGGGTTTCAGCAGTACTTC. It specifies CASSESGRGFQQYF. The chain combines TRBV6-1 with TRBJ2-7; 7 bases agree with TRBD2. V was clipped by 2 bases and J by 8 bases; unmatched bases: 9. CDR1 and CDR2 from the germline V gene are MNHNS and SASEGT. The CDR3 contains 14 residues.

The chain joins TRBV28 to TRBJ1-5; 8 nucleotides match TRBD1. The CDR3 covers 15 residues. From germline, CDR1 is MDHEN and CDR2 SYDVKM. The V segment lost 6 bases and the J segment 5 bases; nucleotides outside the gene matches: 9. The CDR3 loop is CASSSQGANYQPQHF. For the CDR3, the DNA is TGTGCCAGCAGCTCGCAGGGGGCGAACTATCAGCCCCAGCATTTT.

The chain uses TRBV7-2 and TRBJ1-5, with TRBD1 matching over 12 bases. Germline-derived CDR1 and CDR2 are SGHTA and FQGNSA. The ends lost 3 bases at V and 7 bases at J; junction bases unmatched: 4. This CDR3 has 15 amino acids. CDR3 DNA sequence: TGTGCCAGCAGCTTCTCCGGGACAGGGGGCCAGCCCCAGCATTTT. It is translated as CASSFSGTGGQPQHF.

This chain's CDR3 is CASSYGPTVDYGYTF. CDR3 sequence (DNA): TGTGCCAGCAGTTACGGGCCGACGGTGGACTATGGCTACACCTTC. The chain combines TRBV6-5 with TRBJ1-2; no reliable D call. The CDR3 is 15 residues long. Germline CDR1 is MNHEY and CDR2 is SVGAGI. V was pared by 2 bases and J by 3 bases, with 13 bases between.

The chain carries TRBV28 and TRBJ2-3; 10 nucleotides align to TRBD2. Germline loops: CDR1 MDHEN, CDR2 SYDVKM. Trimming at V came to 2 bases and at J to 6 bases, leaving 11 bases not matched to a gene. The CDR3 is made up of 17 amino acids. The CDR3 here is CASSLEPLAGASDTQYF. The CDR3 DNA reads as TGTGCCAGCAGTTTAGAACCCCTAGCGGGAGCAAGTGATACGCAGTATTTT.

The CDR3: CASSLGSGRSGEQFF. The DNA of the CDR3 is TGCGCCAGCAGCTTGGGTAGCGGGAGATCAGGTGAGCAGTTCTTC. The J gene is TRBJ2-1, the V gene TRBV5-1, with TRBD2 matching 9 bases. The CDR3 extends over 15 amino acids. The germline V gene encodes CDR1 SGHRS and CDR2 YFSETQ. V lost 0 bases, J lost 9 bases, and 7 bases stayed unmatched.

This rearrangement joins TRBV19 to TRBJ2-5, with TRBD2 matching over 11 bases. Per the germline V gene, CDR1 is LNHDA and CDR2 is SQIVND (reference sequence). The trim removed 4 bases at V and 9 bases at J, leaving 19 bases unmatched. This CDR3 is 18 amino acids long. The chain's CDR3 is CASSTPASGRTPRGAQYF. The CDR3 bases are TGTGCCAGTAGTACCCCCGCTAGCGGGAGGACCCCCAGGGGGGCCCAGTACTTC.

The chain recombines TRBV7-9 with TRBJ2-3; no clear D. Trimming cost V 3 bases and J 1 base, with 11 bases left between them. CDR3 length: 15 residues. The germline CDR1 and CDR2 sequences are SEHNR and FQNEAQ (reference sequence). CDR3 in DNA: TGTGCCAGCAGCTTTCCCGGTGCGGGCACAGATACGCAGTATTTT. Translation gives CASSFPGAGTDTQYF.

V and J are TRBV5-1 and TRBJ2-3, with no clear D. In germline, CDR1 is SGHRS, CDR2 YFSETQ. The CDR3 is 14 residues long. V was shortened by 0 bases and J by 2 bases, with 7 bases between the two germline ends. The CDR3 DNA reads TGCGCCAGCAGCTTGGGACATCCCACAGATACGCAGTATTTT. It is translated as CASSLGHPTDTQYF.

Remarks on this clone: The sample holds other DNA sequences that translate to the same CDR3. This sequence joins TRBV29-1 and TRBJ2-1; D remains ambiguous. V shed 6 bases and J shed 1 base, with 4 bases lying between them. The CDR3 runs to 11 residues. Germline assignment: CDR1 SQVTM and CDR2 ANQGSEA. CDR3 protein: CSVRSYNEQFF. CDR3 in DNA: TGCAGCGTCCGGTCCTACAATGAGCAGTTCTTC.